The 32 T cell receptor beta chains reported below all come from one sample, sequenced in a study of human versus mouse CDR3 diversity and MHC coevolution. The protocol was immunoSEQ multiplex PCR, while the TCRdb copy is restricted to in-frame clones and leaves out a portion. The sample consists of about 81,000 clones, 90% to 95% of them appearing once. The sequenced material came from naive CD4+ T cells from blood. Noted subset: CD45RO-negative CD62L-positive naive CD4 T cells. The receptors originated from a person aged 30 to 69 in good health.

This chain connects TRBV9 to TRBJ2-4; D is perhaps TRBD1 (7 bases). Germline V gene sequence: CDR1 SGDLS, CDR2 YYNGEE. Trimming shortened V by 0 bases and J by 7 bases, and 14 bases separated the two germline ends. This CDR3 spans 15 amino acids. CDR3 amino acids: CASSVAQGGSNIQYF. For the CDR3, the DNA is TGTGCCAGCAGCGTAGCCCAGGGGGGTAGTAACATTCAGTACTTC.

This clone appeared a single time. Other nucleotide sequences from this sample produce the same CDR3. The chain joins TRBV5-4 to TRBJ1-2; tentatively, D is TRBD1 (6 bases). The V end lost 3 bases, the J end lost 2 bases, and 8 bases lay between the germline ends. Per the germline V gene, CDR1 is SGHNT and CDR2 is YYREEE (reference sequence). The CDR3 is made up of 13 amino acids. CDR3 nucleotide sequence: TGTGCCAGCAGCTCTACAGGGAACTATGGCTACACCTTC. It specifies CASSSTGNYGYTF.

The V gene is TRBV7-2, the J gene TRBJ2-7, with 8 bases identical to TRBD2. The CDR3 contains 15 residues. Germline-derived CDR1 and CDR2 are SGHTA and FQGNSA. The junction had 5 bases not matched to a gene; V was cut back by 3 bases and J by 1 base. For the CDR3, the DNA is TGTGCCAGCAGCTTCCTAGCGGGTTTTTCCTACGAGCAGTACTTC. It encodes CASSFLAGFSYEQYF.

This rearrangement joins TRBV2 to TRBJ2-1, with 9 bases lining up with TRBD2. V was clipped by 5 bases and J by 8 bases; unmatched bases: 16. Germline CDR1 SNHLY, CDR2 FYNNEI. CDR3 length: 17 residues. In DNA, the CDR3 is TGTGCCAGCAGTCCAGAGACCATCGGACTAGCGAGCGATGAGCAGTTCTTC. Protein: CASSPETIGLASDEQFF. Variable domain in full (rest from reference TRBV2 and TRBJ2-1): EPEVTQTPSHQVTQMGQEVILRCVPISNHLYFYWYRQILGQKVEFLVSFYNNEISEKSEIFDDQFSVERPDGSNFTLKIRSTKLEDSAMYFCASSPETIGLASDEQFFGPGTRLTVL.

The CDR3 DNA follows: TGTGCCAGCAGTTTGGGCGACAGTAATCAGCCCCAGCATTTT. Residues: CASSLGDSNQPQHF. V and J are TRBV27 and TRBJ1-5; maybe TRBD1 (5 bases). V gave up 3 bases and J gave up 4 bases, with 10 bases separating them. The CDR3 runs 14 residues. Germline loops: CDR1 MNHEY, CDR2 SMNVEV (reference sequence).

This sequence joins TRBV9 and TRBJ2-5, with TRBD2 matching 8 bases. The J call may be wrong; the DNA end is better matched by TRBJ2-7. Germline loops: CDR1 SGDLS, CDR2 YYNGEE. This CDR3 region has 13 residues. This CDR3 is CASSTGTRDEQYF. In nucleotides, the CDR3 is TGTGCCAGCAGCACCGGGACTAGGGACGAGCAGTACTTC.

The chain joins TRBV28 to TRBJ2-2; the match to TRBD2 covers 8 bases. Germline loops: CDR1 MDHEN, CDR2 SYDVKM. V gave up 0 bases and J gave up 0 bases; unmatched junction bases: 3. This CDR3 comprises 17 residues. The CDR3 region is CASSLWGAGANTGELFF. The CDR3 DNA reads as TGTGCCAGCAGTTTATGGGGAGCGGGGGCGAACACCGGGGAGCTGTTTTTT.

The genes are TRBV7-8 and TRBJ2-2; TRBD1 is a possible D gene (6 bases). The CDR3 is 16 amino acids. With 4 bases removed from V and 5 bases from J, the gap between germline ends came to 17 bases. Germline V gives CDR1 SGHVS, CDR2 FQNEAQ. CDR3 residues: CASSSRQEPLTGELFF. The CDR3 nucleotides read TGTGCCAGCAGCTCACGACAGGAACCTCTTACCGGGGAGCTGTTTTTT.

The chain employs TRBV28 and TRBJ1-1; 9 bases align to TRBD1. With 6 bases clipped from V and 0 bases from J, the junction kept 5 bases outside the gene matches. This CDR3 has 15 amino acids. Germline V CDR1 and CDR2: MDHEN, SYDVKM. The chain's CDR3 is CASRRRQGVNTEAFF. In nucleotides, the CDR3 is TGTGCCAGCAGGAGGAGACAGGGGGTGAACACTGAAGCTTTCTTT.

The chain carries TRBV7-2 and TRBJ1-5, with unresolved D. Trimming left V 6 bases short and J 2 bases short, with 14 bases between. The CDR3 length is 15 residues. Germline V gene sequence: CDR1 SGHTA, CDR2 FQGNSA. The CDR3 DNA sequence: TGTGCCAGCAGATCCCTCGGGGAGGGCAATCAGCCCCAGCATTTT. Translated: CASRSLGEGNQPQHF.

The V and J genes are TRBV7-9 and TRBJ2-7, with a tentative D call TRBD1 (6 bases). Between the trimmed V and J ends, which lost 3 bases and 0 bases, there was a span of 9 bases. This CDR3 is 14 amino acids long. Germline V lookup: CDR1 SEHNR, CDR2 FQNEAQ (reference sequence). CDR3 in DNA: TGTGCCAGCAGCTTTGGGGGCAGCTCCTACGAGCAGTACTTC. Protein: CASSFGGSSYEQYF. Variable domain in full (rest from reference TRBV7-9 and TRBJ2-7): DTGVSQNPRHKITKRGQNVTFRCDPISEHNRLYWYRQTLGQGPEFLTYFQNEAQLEKSRLLSDRFSAERPKGSFSTLEIQRTEQGDSAMYLCASSFGGSSYEQYFGPGTRLTVT.

This clone was observed a single time. The rearrangement links TRBV9 to TRBJ1-1; 7 bases agree with TRBD1. The CDR3 has 19 residues. The V and J ends lost 0 bases and 0 bases, in that order; junction bases with no gene match: 14. Looked up from germline, CDR1 is SGDLS and CDR2 is YYNGEE. CDR3 loop: CASSVELYPGGGMNTEAFF. The DNA of the CDR3 is TGTGCCAGCAGCGTAGAGTTGTACCCAGGGGGAGGAATGAACACTGAAGCTTTCTTT.

This chain links TRBV11-2 with TRBJ1-1, with 7 positions matching TRBD1. In germline, CDR1 is SGHAT, CDR2 FQNNGV. The junction had 4 bases not matched to a gene; V was cut back by 5 bases and J by 7 bases. CDR3 size: 12 residues. CDR3 coding DNA: TGTGCCAGCAGCAGGGACAGCAGTGAAGCTTTCTTT. This encodes CASSRDSSEAFF. Full variable domain (rest looked up from reference TRBV11-2 and TRBJ1-1): EAGVAQSPRYKIIEKRQSVAFWCNPISGHATLYWYQQILGQGPKLLIQFQNNGVVDDSQLPKDRFSAERLKGVDSTLKIQPAKLEDSAVYLCASSRDSSEAFFGQGTRLTVV.

The rearrangement links TRBV9 to TRBJ2-5; 7 nucleotides align to TRBD1. The J call may not be correct, given that the DNA end is closer to TRBJ2-7. CDR3 length: 13 amino acids. CDR1 is SGDLS, CDR2 YYNGEE, per germline. The CDR3: CASSGDRAHEQYF. In DNA form, the CDR3 reads TGTGCCAGCAGCGGAGACAGGGCCCACGAGCAGTACTTC.

This rearrangement joins TRBV7-2 to TRBJ2-3; D possibly corresponds to TRBD2 (6 bases). The CDR3 length is 19 residues. V shed 2 bases and J shed 4 bases, with 25 bases lying between them. The V gene's germline CDR1 is SGHTA and CDR2 FQGNSA. The chain's CDR3 is CASSLSSSLTLRGSDTQYF. In nucleotides, the CDR3 is TGTGCCAGCAGCTTATCGAGTTCCTTGACCCTCCGGGGGTCAGATACGCAGTATTTT.

The chain has TRBV9 and TRBJ2-7, with D maybe TRBD2 (6 bases). This CDR3 contains 17 residues. The ends were cut back, 0 bases at V and 1 base at J, with 17 bases in the middle. Germline V gene sequence: CDR1 SGDLS, CDR2 YYNGEE. CDR3 sequence: CASSVDPPGGLSYEQYF. The CDR3 DNA is TGTGCCAGCAGCGTAGACCCCCCCGGGGGATTATCCTACGAGCAGTACTTC.

The chain is built from TRBV7-9 and TRBJ2-1; perhaps TRBD1 as D (6 bases). The CDR3 has 14 amino acids. Trimming left V 5 bases short and J 1 base short, with 9 bases between. Germline loops: CDR1 SEHNR, CDR2 FQNEAQ (reference sequence). In nucleotides, the CDR3 is TGTGCCAGCAGCCGGACAGTATCCTACAATGAGCAGTTCTTC. Protein product: CASSRTVSYNEQFF.

In the case of this clone: The sample has other DNA sequences that encode this CDR3 too. Here the CDR3 reads CASSRTSGTYNEQFF. DNA for the CDR3: TGTGCCAGTTCCCGGACTAGCGGCACCTACAATGAGCAGTTCTTC. The genes are TRBV19 and TRBJ2-1, with TRBD2 matching over 10 bases. Unmatched junction bases numbered 6, after V lost 8 bases and J lost 2 bases. This CDR3 has 15 amino acids. Germline V gene data show CDR1 as LNHDA and CDR2 as SQIVND (reference sequence).

This clone showed up just a few times. This chain joins TRBV10-3 and TRBJ1-2; tentative D call: TRBD1 (5 bases). Looked up from germline, CDR1 is ENHRY and CDR2 is SYGVKD. V was cut by 7 bases and J by 3 bases, with 12 bases left in between. The CDR3 is 13 amino acids. The CDR3 sequence is CAITQTAYYGYTF. The DNA for the CDR3 is TGTGCCATCACTCAGACAGCCTACTATGGCTACACCTTC.

The rearrangement joins TRBV7-2 to TRBJ1-2, with a tentative D call TRBD1 (6 bases). Trimming pared 1 base from V and 2 bases from J, leaving 11 bases between. Germline V gene data show CDR1 as SGHTA and CDR2 as FQGNSA. CDR3 length: 15 amino acids. CDR3 coding DNA: TGTGCCAGCAGCTTAGGCAGGGGTTTAAACTATGGCTACACCTTC. This translates into CASSLGRGLNYGYTF.

This clone was found once. The V call is TRBV25-1, the J call TRBJ2-3; 11 nucleotides align to TRBD1. Germline CDR1 MGHDK, CDR2 SYGVNS. Unmatched junction bases numbered 4, after V lost 6 bases and J lost 5 bases. CDR3 length: 14 amino acids. CDR3 loop: CASRRDRGLDTQYF. CDR3 DNA sequence: TGTGCCAGCAGACGGGACAGGGGGTTAGATACGCAGTATTTT.

This clone appeared once. The J gene is TRBJ2-5, the V gene TRBV15; D gene uncertain. The J call could be wrong; TRBJ2-7 is a better fit for the DNA end. Germline lookup yields CDR1 LNHNV and CDR2 YYDKDF (reference sequence). This CDR3 has 15 residues. CDR3 sequence: CATSRDPGQYYEQYF. The CDR3 nucleotides are TGTGCCACCAGCAGAGATCCCGGTCAGTACTACGAGCAGTACTTC.

In its sample, this clone was seen once. The CDR3 nucleotides read TGCGCCAGCAGCCAAGTATGGGACAGGGACTATGGCTACACCTTC. Translated, it gives CASSQVWDRDYGYTF. The rearrangement joins TRBV4-3 to TRBJ1-2, with 9 bases fitting TRBD1. Per the germline V gene, CDR1 is LGHNA and CDR2 is YSLEER. The CDR3 contains 15 residues. The V gene end was trimmed by 1 base and the J gene end by 3 bases; junction bases not matched to a gene: 3.

DNA of the CDR3: TGTGCCAGCAGCGTAGATATCAATGAGCAGTTCTTC. It translates to CASSVDINEQFF. The J gene is TRBJ2-1, the V gene TRBV9; no clear D. The CDR3 runs 12 residues. V lost 0 bases and J 6 bases, leaving 4 bases between the germline ends. Germline V lookup: CDR1 SGDLS, CDR2 YYNGEE.

The chain links TRBV11-3 to TRBJ2-3; D not resolved. The CDR3 runs 12 residues. Trimming pared 3 bases from V and 1 base from J, leaving 2 bases between. Germline V gene lookup returns CDR1 SGHNT and CDR2 YENEEA. CDR3 coding DNA: TGTGCCAGCAGCTTCGGCACAGATACGCAGTATTTT. This codes for CASSFGTDTQYF.

The chain joins TRBV11-2 to TRBJ1-1; no reliable D call. Trimming cost V 3 bases and J 5 bases, with 10 bases left between them. The CDR3 contains 13 residues. Germline V gene data show CDR1 as SGHAT and CDR2 as FQNNGV. The CDR3 loop reads CASSFGKGTEAFF. CDR3 in DNA: TGTGCCAGCAGCTTCGGGAAGGGAACTGAAGCTTTCTTT.

The rearrangement links TRBV5-1 to TRBJ2-1, with 9 bases lining up with TRBD2. CDR3 size: 15 residues. The V gene end was trimmed by 3 bases and the J gene end by 8 bases; junction bases not matched to a gene: 9. Germline V gene data show CDR1 as SGHRS and CDR2 as YFSETQ. CDR3 nucleotides: TGCGCCAGCAGCTGGGGGGCGGGAGGGAGAGATGAGCAGTTCTTC. Translated: CASSWGAGGRDEQFF.

The rearrangement links TRBV7-2 to TRBJ2-1, with 8 bases identical to TRBD2. This CDR3 contains 16 residues. V was pared by 1 base and J by 10 bases, with 12 bases of the junction left unmatched. The germline gives CDR1 SGHTA, CDR2 FQGNSA. The CDR3 here is CASSLGAPGGAGEQFF. CDR3 DNA sequence: TGTGCCAGCAGCTTAGGGGCCCCCGGGGGGGCGGGGGAGCAGTTCTTC.

This chain connects TRBV5-8 to TRBJ1-1; D is unresolved. V shed 4 bases and J shed 0 bases, with 19 bases lying between them. Germline CDR1 and CDR2: SGHTS and YDEGEE. The CDR3 loop spans 17 amino acids. The CDR3 DNA is TGTGCCAGCAGCCGGGATACGACGCACCGCTTGAACACTGAAGCTTTCTTT. It codes for CASSRDTTHRLNTEAFF.

The chain joins TRBV30 to TRBJ1-3; 8 bases map to TRBD1. The germline gives CDR1 GTSNPN, CDR2 SVGIG (reference sequence). The CDR3 has 15 amino acids. J gave up 0 bases and V 3 bases, and 4 bases lay outside the gene matches. CDR3 in amino acids: CAWRDRVTSGNTIYF. The CDR3, as DNA: TGTGCCTGGAGGGACAGGGTGACCTCTGGAAACACCATATATTTT.

This clone was detected only a few times. The chain combines TRBV7-3 with TRBJ1-2, with D perhaps TRBD1 (5 bases). The CDR3 extends over 15 amino acids. The germline gives CDR1 SGHTA, CDR2 FQGTGA. Trimming pared 1 base from V and 9 bases from J, leaving 18 bases between. The CDR3 DNA follows: TGTGCCAGCAGCTTAAACTCCCTTGGGGGGGGAAGCTACACCTTC. Its protein product is CASSLNSLGGGSYTF.

The chain links TRBV10-3 to TRBJ2-1, with 8 bases fitting TRBD1. This CDR3 comprises 13 residues. The V gene's germline CDR1 is ENHRY and CDR2 SYGVKD. The trim removed 11 bases at V and 5 bases at J, leaving 8 bases unmatched. The CDR3 region has the DNA TGTGCCTCCCGGGACAGGAACGACAATGAGCAGTTCTTC. As protein: CASRDRNDNEQFF.